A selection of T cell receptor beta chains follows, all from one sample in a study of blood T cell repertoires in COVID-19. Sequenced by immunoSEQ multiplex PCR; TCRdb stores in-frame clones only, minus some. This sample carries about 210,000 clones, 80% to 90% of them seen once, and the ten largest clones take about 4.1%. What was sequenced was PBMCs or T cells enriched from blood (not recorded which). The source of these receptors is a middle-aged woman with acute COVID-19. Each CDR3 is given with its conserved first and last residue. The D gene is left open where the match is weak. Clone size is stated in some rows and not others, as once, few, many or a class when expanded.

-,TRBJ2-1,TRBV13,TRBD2,CASSLEGGRGVREQFF,TGTGCCAGCAGCTTAGAGGGCGGGAGGGGGGTTCGTGAGCAGTTCTTC
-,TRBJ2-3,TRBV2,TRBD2,CASMAGGSPDTQYF,TGTGCCAGTATGGCGGGAGGGAGCCCAGATACGCAGTATTTT
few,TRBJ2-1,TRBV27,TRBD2,CASSLSGGGTSVFLSSYNEQFF,TGTGCCAGCAGTTTATCGGGTGGTGGGACTAGCGTCTTTCTTAGCTCCTACAATGAGCAGTTCTTC
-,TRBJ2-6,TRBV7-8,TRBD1,CASSGGQGGSGANVLTF,TGTGCCAGCAGCGGGGGACAGGGCGGCTCTGGGGCCAACGTCCTGACTTTC
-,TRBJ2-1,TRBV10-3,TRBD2,CAISERAGSGNEQFF,TGTGCCATCAGTGAGCGAGCGGGATCTGGTAATGAGCAGTTCTTC
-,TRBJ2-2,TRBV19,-,CASSIGETGELFF,TGTGCCAGTAGTATCGGGGAAACCGGGGAGCTGTTTTTT
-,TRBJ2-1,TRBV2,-,CAQRRTHIWYEQFF,TGTGCCCAAAGGAGGACCCACATATGGTATGAGCAGTTCTTC
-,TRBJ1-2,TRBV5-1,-,CASSFQGSGYGYTF,TGCGCCAGCAGCTTCCAGGGGTCGGGCTATGGCTACACCTTC
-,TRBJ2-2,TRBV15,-,CATTTTQVPDGELFF,TGTGCCACCACCACAACCCAGGTGCCCGACGGGGAGCTGTTTTTT
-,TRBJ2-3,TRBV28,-,CASSSYSRQNTDTQYF,TGTGCCAGCAGTTCCTACTCCCGACAGAACACAGATACGCAGTATTTT
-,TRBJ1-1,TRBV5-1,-,CASSQLGGVGEKAFF,TGCGCCAGCAGCCAATTGGGAGGGGTCGGAGAAAAAGCTTTCTTT
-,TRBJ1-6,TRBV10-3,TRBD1,CATRDRDNSPLHF,TGTGCCACCCGGGACAGGGATAATTCACCCCTCCACTTT
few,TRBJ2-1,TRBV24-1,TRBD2,CATSDPREREGRGEQFF,TGTGCCACCAGTGACCCTCGAGAGCGGGAGGGCCGAGGTGAGCAGTTCTTC
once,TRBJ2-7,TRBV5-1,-,CASSWETRTYEQYF,TGCGCCAGCAGCTGGGAGACTAGGACCTACGAGCAGTACTTC
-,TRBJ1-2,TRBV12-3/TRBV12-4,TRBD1,CASRPTGLIGYTF,TGTGCCAGCAGACCGACAGGGCTTATCGGCTACACCTTC
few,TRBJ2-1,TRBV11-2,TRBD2,CASSFGAGTSANNEQFF,TGTGCCAGCAGCTTCGGGGCCGGGACTAGCGCGAATAATGAGCAGTTCTTC
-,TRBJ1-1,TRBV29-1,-,CSVEVTGNTEAFF,TGCAGCGTTGAAGTAACGGGGAACACTGAAGCTTTCTTT
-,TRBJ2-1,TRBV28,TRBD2,CASSWGAVRETYNEQFF,TGTGCCAGCAGTTGGGGCGCGGTGCGGGAGACCTACAATGAGCAGTTCTTC
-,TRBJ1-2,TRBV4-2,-,CASSPLQGGGYTF,TGTGCCAGCAGCCCCCTCCAGGGCGGCGGCTACACCTTC
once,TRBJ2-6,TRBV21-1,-,CASSKVRLAGVRESGANVLTF,TGTGCCAGCAGCAAAGTGCGGCTAGCGGGAGTAAGAGAGTCTGGGGCCAACGTCCTGACTTTC
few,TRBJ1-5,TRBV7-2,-,CASSLWRAQPQHF,TGTGCCAGCAGCTTATGGAGGGCTCAGCCCCAGCATTTT
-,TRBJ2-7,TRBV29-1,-,CSARTGYEQYF,TGCAGCGCCCGGACTGGTTACGAGCAGTACTTC
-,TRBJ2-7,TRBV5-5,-,CASSLGGVFYEQYF,TGTGCCAGCAGCCTCGGCGGAGTATTCTACGAGCAGTACTTC
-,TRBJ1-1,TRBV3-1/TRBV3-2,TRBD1,CASSPITGGTEAFF,TGTGCCAGCAGCCCAATCACAGGGGGAACTGAAGCTTTCTTT
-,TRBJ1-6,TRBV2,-,CASSRGEHNSPLHF,TGTGCCAGCAGTCGGGGGGAACACAATTCACCCCTCCACTTT
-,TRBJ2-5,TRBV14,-,CASSGGYHHQETQYF,TGTGCCAGCAGCGGGGGGTACCACCACCAAGAGACCCAGTACTTC
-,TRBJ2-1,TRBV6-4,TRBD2,CASSAVVASGKDEQFF,TGTGCCAGCAGTGCCGTCGTGGCTAGCGGGAAGGATGAGCAGTTCTTC
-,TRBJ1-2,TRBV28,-,CASRDSNYGYTF,TGTGCCAGCAGAGACAGTAACTATGGCTACACCTTC
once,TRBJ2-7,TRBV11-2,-,CASSLDVGRTYEQYF,TGTGCCAGCAGCTTAGATGTAGGCAGGACCTACGAGCAGTACTTC
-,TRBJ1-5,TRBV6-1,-,CASSEDGNPPQPQHF,TGTGCCAGCAGTGAAGACGGGAATCCGCCTCAGCCCCAGCATTTT
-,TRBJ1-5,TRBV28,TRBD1,CASSVPGTGSQPQHF,TGTGCCAGCAGTGTGCCGGGGACAGGATCCCAGCCCCAGCATTTT
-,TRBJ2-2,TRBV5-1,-,CASSLVSGPLNTGELFF,TGCGCCAGCAGCTTGGTCTCAGGGCCTCTAAACACCGGGGAGCTGTTTTTT
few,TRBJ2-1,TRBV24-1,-,CATGEYNEQFF,TGTGCCACCGGAGAGTACAATGAGCAGTTCTTC
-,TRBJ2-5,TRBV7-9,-,CASSLEVDLAETQYF,TGTGCCAGCAGCTTAGAGGTAGATTTAGCAGAGACCCAGTACTTC
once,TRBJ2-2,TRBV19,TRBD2,CASSIALAGPGELFF,TGTGCCAGTAGTATAGCACTAGCGGGCCCCGGGGAGCTGTTTTTT
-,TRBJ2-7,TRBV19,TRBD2,CASSTSGSPIYEQYF,TGTGCCAGTAGTACGAGCGGGAGCCCGATCTACGAGCAGTACTTC
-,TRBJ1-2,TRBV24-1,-,CATSSGGVNYGYTF,TGTGCCACCAGCTCCGGGGGGGTGAACTATGGCTACACCTTC
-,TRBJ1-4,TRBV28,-,CASSSPTPIRGTNEKLFF,TGTGCCAGCAGTTCACCGACCCCTATAAGGGGAACTAATGAAAAACTGTTTTTT
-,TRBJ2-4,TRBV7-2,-,CASRLTPIAKNIQYF,TGTGCCAGCAGACTGACTCCTATAGCCAAAAACATTCAGTACTTC
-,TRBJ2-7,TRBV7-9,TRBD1,CASSLGQVYEQYF,TGTGCCAGCAGCCTCGGACAGGTCTACGAGCAGTACTTC
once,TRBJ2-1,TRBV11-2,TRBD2,CASSLDGTSGRGTYNEQFF,TGTGCCAGCAGCTTAGATGGGACTAGCGGGAGGGGAACCTACAATGAGCAGTTCTTC
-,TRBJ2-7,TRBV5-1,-,CASSLAASYEQYF,TGCGCCAGCAGCTTGGCCGCGTCTTACGAGCAGTACTTC
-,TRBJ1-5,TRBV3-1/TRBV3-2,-,CASSQPGSRQPQHF,TGTGCCAGCAGCCAACCAGGGTCTCGGCAGCCCCAGCATTTT
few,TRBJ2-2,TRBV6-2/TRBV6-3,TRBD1,CASSYSGTVTGELFF,TGTGCCAGCAGTTACTCCGGGACAGTAACCGGGGAGCTGTTTTTT
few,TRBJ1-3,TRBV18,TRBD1,CASLRQGISGNTIYF,TGTGCCAGCCTTCGACAGGGAATCTCTGGAAACACCATATATTTT
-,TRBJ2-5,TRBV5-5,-,CASSRLQETQYF,TGTGCCAGCAGCCGCCTACAAGAGACCCAGTACTTC
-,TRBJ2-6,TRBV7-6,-,CASSPHSGNVFYSGANVLTF,TGTGCCAGCAGCCCCCATTCAGGGAACGTTTTCTACTCTGGGGCCAACGTCCTGACTTTC
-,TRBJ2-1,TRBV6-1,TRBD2,CASSEGRGGTSSYNEQFF,TGTGCCAGCAGTGAAGGGCGGGGCGGGACTAGCTCCTACAATGAGCAGTTCTTC
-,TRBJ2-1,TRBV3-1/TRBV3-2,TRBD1,CASSKGQERYNEQFF,TGTGCCAGCAGCAAAGGACAGGAAAGATACAATGAGCAGTTCTTC
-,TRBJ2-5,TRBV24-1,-,CATRPGDQETQYF,TGTGCCACAAGGCCGGGAGATCAAGAGACCCAGTACTTC
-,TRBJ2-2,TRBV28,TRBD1,CASSSFGTGSGELFF,TGTGCCAGCAGCAGCTTTGGGACAGGATCCGGGGAGCTGTTTTTT